This TCR beta chain was captured in a study of T cell repertoires in cytomegalovirus infection. Each CDR3 protein gets one entry after TCRdb re-called the reads with MiXCR. The table includes about 76,000 distinct CDR3 sequences, 3.7% detected once. This clonotype was seen at least ten times. V lost 5 bases and J 2 bases, leaving 12 bases between the germline ends. The CDR3 consists of 14 residues. The germline CDR1 and CDR2 sequences are LNHDA and SQIVND (reference sequence). The source of this sequence is a human donor in good health (CMV status not recorded). Some clones in this sample may be carry-over from other donors' samples. Sequencing was performed on PBMCs. This sequence joins TRBV19 and TRBJ1-1; D might be TRBD1 (6 bases). The CDR3 DNA is TGTGCCAGTAGTTTCGGGACAAGCAACACTGAAGCTTTCTTT. This sequence encodes CASSFGTSNTEAFF.